Listed here is a single TCR beta chain. Starting from approximately 500 ng of total RNA, TCR libraries were made with linear amplification. TCRdb re-analysed the reads in MiXCR, keeping a single row per CDR3 protein. The table lists 150,000 to 200,000 distinct CDR3 sequences, 74% of them singletons, with about 2.4% in the top ten. These data come from a study of healthy donors' naive CD4 and CD8 T cells. This sequence originates from a pool of human donors in good health; the sample pools cells from several healthy donors. The sample taken for sequencing was naive CD4+ and CD8+ T cells sorted from blood, pooled from several donors.

The CDR3 DNA sequence: TGCAGCGGCGGGGGCCAAGAGACCCAGTACTTC. As protein: CSGGGQETQYF. The chain combines TRBV29-1 with TRBJ2-5; 7 bases match TRBD2. The CDR3 sequence is 11 residues long. CDR1 is SQVTM, CDR2 ANQGSEA, per germline. V gave up 7 bases and J gave up 1 base; unmatched junction bases: 0.